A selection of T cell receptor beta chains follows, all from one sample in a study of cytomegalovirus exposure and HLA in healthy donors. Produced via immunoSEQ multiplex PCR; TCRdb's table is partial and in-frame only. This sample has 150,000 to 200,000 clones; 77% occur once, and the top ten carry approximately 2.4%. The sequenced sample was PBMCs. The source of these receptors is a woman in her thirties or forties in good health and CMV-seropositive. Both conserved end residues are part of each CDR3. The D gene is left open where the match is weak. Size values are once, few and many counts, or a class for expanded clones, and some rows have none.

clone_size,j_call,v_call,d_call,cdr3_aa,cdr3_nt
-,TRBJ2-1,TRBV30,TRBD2,CAWRTLGGRSYNEQFF,TGTGCCTGGAGGACCCTCGGCGGGAGATCGTACAATGAGCAGTTCTTC
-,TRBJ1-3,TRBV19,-,CASMTGKAGNTIYF,TGTGCCAGTATGACGGGGAAGGCTGGAAACACCATATATTTT
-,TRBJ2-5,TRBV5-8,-,CASSGWRGPGIETQYF,TGTGCCAGCAGCGGCTGGAGGGGGCCGGGGATAGAGACCCAGTACTTC
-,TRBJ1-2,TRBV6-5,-,CASSYRRSNGYTF,TGTGCCAGCAGTTACCGGAGGTCGAATGGCTACACCTTC
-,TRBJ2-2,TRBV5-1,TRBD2,CASSATSGDTGELFF,TGCGCCAGCAGCGCGACTAGCGGGGATACCGGGGAGCTGTTTTTT
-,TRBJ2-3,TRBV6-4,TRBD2,CASSPTSGGGADTQYF,TGTGCCAGCAGTCCGACTAGCGGTGGAGGGGCAGATACGCAGTATTTT
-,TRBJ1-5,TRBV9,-,CASSVSQEQPQHF,TGTGCCAGCAGCGTAAGTCAGGAACAGCCCCAGCATTTT
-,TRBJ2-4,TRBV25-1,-,CASSETGKTKNIQYF,TGTGCCAGCAGTGAAACAGGGAAGACCAAAAACATTCAGTACTTC
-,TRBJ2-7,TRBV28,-,CARDSFSYEQYF,TGTGCCAGGGACAGTTTCTCCTACGAGCAGTACTTC
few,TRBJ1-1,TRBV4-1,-,CASSQSTGRDRIGAFF,TGCGCCAGCAGCCAATCTACGGGCAGGGATCGAATCGGAGCTTTCTTT
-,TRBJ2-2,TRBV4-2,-,CASSQEGQGQVGELFF,TGTGCCAGCAGCCAAGAAGGGCAGGGGCAGGTCGGGGAGCTGTTTTTT
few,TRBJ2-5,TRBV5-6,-,CASSLAGDPRRETQYF,TGTGCCAGCAGCTTGGCGGGGGATCCCAGACGGGAGACCCAGTACTTC
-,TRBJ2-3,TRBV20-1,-,CSAENYEAQYF,TGCAGTGCGGAAAACTACGAAGCGCAGTATTTT
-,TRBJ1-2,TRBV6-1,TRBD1,CASSEADRVGRGYTF,TGTGCCAGCAGTGAAGCAGACAGGGTAGGAAGAGGCTACACCTTC
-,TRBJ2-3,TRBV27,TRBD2,CASSLRSPSGNTDTQYF,TGTGCCAGCAGTTTACGCTCCCCTAGCGGAAACACAGATACGCAGTATTTT
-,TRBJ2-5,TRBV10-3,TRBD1,CAISESDRGGETQYF,TGTGCCATCAGTGAGTCGGACAGGGGTGGCGAGACCCAGTACTTC
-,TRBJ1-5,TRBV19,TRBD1,CASRDRGRSNQPQHF,TGTGCCAGCCGGGACAGGGGTCGTAGCAATCAGCCCCAGCATTTT
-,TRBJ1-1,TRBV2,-,CASSAAGEVGEAFF,TGTGCCAGCAGTGCGGCAGGCGAAGTCGGTGAAGCTTTCTTT
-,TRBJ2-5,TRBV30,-,CAWSPGGETQYF,TGTGCCTGGAGTCCCGGCGGGGAGACCCAGTACTTC
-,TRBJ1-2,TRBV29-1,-,CSAETYRRTTGTYGYTF,TGCAGCGCTGAAACTTACCGGAGGACAACGGGGACATATGGCTACACCTTC
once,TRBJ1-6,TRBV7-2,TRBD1,CASSFGTGHNSPLHF,TGTGCCAGCAGCTTCGGGACAGGGCATAATTCACCCCTCCACTTT
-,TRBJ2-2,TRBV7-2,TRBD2,CASSLGLAAGELFF,TGTGCCAGCAGCTTGGGACTAGCAGCCGGGGAGCTGTTTTTT
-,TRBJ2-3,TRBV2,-,CASSPGLGTDTQYF,TGTGCCAGCAGCCCGGGACTGGGTACAGATACGCAGTATTTT
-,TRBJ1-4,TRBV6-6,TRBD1,CASSYTGQGVEKLFF,TGTGCCAGCAGTTACACGGGACAGGGGGTCGAAAAACTGTTTTTT
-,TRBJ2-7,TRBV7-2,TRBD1,CASSPGGQVNEQYF,TGTGCCAGCAGCCCCGGCGGACAGGTCAACGAGCAGTACTTC
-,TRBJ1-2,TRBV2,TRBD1,CASTIGTGQLNYGYTF,TGTGCCAGCACCATCGGCACGGGACAGCTCAACTATGGCTACACCTTC
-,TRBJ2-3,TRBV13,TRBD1,CASSLGQGDKDTQYF,TGTGCCAGCAGCTTAGGACAGGGGGATAAAGATACGCAGTATTTT
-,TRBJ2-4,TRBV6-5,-,CASSYSEENIQYF,TGTGCCAGCAGTTACTCCGAGGAAAACATTCAGTACTTC
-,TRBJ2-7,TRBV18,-,CASSPPGGKTYEQYF,TGTGCCAGCTCACCACCAGGAGGGAAGACCTACGAGCAGTACTTC
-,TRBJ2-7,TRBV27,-,CASGSSSYEQYF,TGTGCCAGCGGCTCAAGCTCCTACGAGCAGTACTTC
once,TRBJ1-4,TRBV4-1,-,CASSRSGGTTNEKLFF,TGCGCCAGCAGCAGGTCCGGGGGAACAACTAATGAAAAACTGTTTTTT
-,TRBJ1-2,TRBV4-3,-,CASSQVGDTNYGYTF,TGCGCCAGCAGCCAAGTGGGCGACACCAACTATGGCTACACCTTC
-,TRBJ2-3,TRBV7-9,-,CASTSRADTQYF,TGTGCCAGCACCTCCAGAGCGGATACGCAGTATTTT
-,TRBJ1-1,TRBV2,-,CASSVQGLNTEAFF,TGTGCCAGCAGTGTTCAGGGGTTGAACACTGAAGCTTTCTTT
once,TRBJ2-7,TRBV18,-,CASSPLGSGALNGEQYF,TGTGCCAGCTCACCACTCGGTTCAGGGGCTCTTAACGGCGAGCAGTACTTC
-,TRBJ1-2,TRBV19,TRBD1,CASSIGDRSGYTF,TGTGCCAGTAGTATAGGGGACAGGAGTGGCTACACCTTC
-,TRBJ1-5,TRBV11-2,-,CASSLGGTDQPQHF,TGTGCCAGCAGCTTGGGCGGGACGGATCAGCCCCAGCATTTT
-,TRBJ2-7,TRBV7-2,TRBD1,CASSLANWGQGQISSGEQYF,TGTGCCAGCAGCTTAGCAAATTGGGGACAGGGACAAATCAGCTCGGGCGAGCAGTACTTC
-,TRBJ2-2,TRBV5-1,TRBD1,CASSLEGRGRDGELFF,TGCGCCAGCAGCTTGGAAGGCAGGGGGCGCGACGGGGAGCTGTTTTTT